A single sample is the source of the 10 T cell receptor beta chains below, sequenced in a study of blood T cell repertoires in COVID-19. Only in-frame clones appear in the TCRdb table, and some are missing; sequencing was by immunoSEQ multiplex PCR. The repertoire has around 80,000 clones, 90% of them found once; the top ten carry roughly 0.73%. The sample taken for sequencing was peripheral blood. The receptor source for this set is a woman of 80 years or more with acute or convalescent COVID-19.

The chain carries TRBV2 and TRBJ1-1; D uncertain. Trimming pared 0 bases from V and 7 bases from J, leaving 6 bases between. CDR3 length: 12 amino acids. Germline V gene data show CDR1 as SNHLY and CDR2 as FYNNEI. The CDR3 loop reads CASSEARFEAFF. In DNA form, the CDR3 reads TGTGCCAGCAGTGAAGCGCGCTTTGAAGCTTTCTTT.

The V gene is TRBV10-1, the J gene TRBJ2-7; D might be TRBD1 (6 bases). Germline-derived CDR1 and CDR2 are WNHNN and SYGVQD (reference sequence). The CDR3 totals 15 residues. The ends were cut back, 2 bases at V and 2 bases at J, with 13 bases in the middle. The CDR3 is CASSELQGPTYEQYF. DNA for the CDR3: TGCGCCAGCAGTGAGCTACAGGGCCCCACCTACGAGCAGTACTTC.

The chain employs TRBV7-9 and TRBJ2-1; TRBD1 is a possible D gene (6 bases). The CDR3 runs 13 residues. V lost 0 bases and J lost 9, with 9 bases in between. Germline-derived CDR1 and CDR2 are SEHNR and FQNEAQ (reference sequence). The CDR3 coding sequence is TGTGCCAGCAGCTTAGCAGGGGGTTTTGAGCAGTTCTTC. Amino acid sequence: CASSLAGGFEQFF.

The CDR3 loop is CASSSLGQGHYGYTF. The CDR3 region has the DNA TGTGCCAGCAGCTCCCTGGGACAGGGCCACTATGGCTACACCTTC. The chain is built from TRBV7-8 and TRBJ1-2, with 9 bases matching TRBD1. J was trimmed by 3 bases and V by 4 bases; bases with no gene match: 6. The CDR3 is made up of 15 amino acids. Germline V gene data show CDR1 as SGHVS and CDR2 as FQNEAQ. Complete variable domain (other parts from reference TRBV7-8 and TRBJ1-2): GAGVSQSPRYKVAKRGQDVALRCDPISGHVSLFWYQQALGQGPEFLTYFQNEAQLDKSGLPSDRFFAERPEGSVSTLKIQRTQQEDSAVYLCASSSLGQGHYGYTFGSGTRLTVV.

The V call is TRBV12-5, the J call TRBJ2-2; the D is unclear. Trimming shortened V by 6 bases and J by 4 bases, and 9 bases separated the two germline ends. There are 13 residues in the CDR3. CDR1 is LGHNT, CDR2 FRNRAP, per germline. The CDR3 coding sequence is TGTGCTAGTGGCCCACCCAGCACCGGGGAGCTGTTTTTT. This codes for CASGPPSTGELFF.

The V and J genes are TRBV7-9 and TRBJ1-4; D is unclear. The CDR3 has 13 amino acids. Trimming took off 2 bases at V and 8 bases at J, with 9 bases between the two ends. Germline-derived CDR1 and CDR2 are SEHNR and FQNEAQ (reference sequence). In nucleotides, the CDR3 is TGTGCCAGCAGCTTACTTACGGGGGAAAAACTGTTTTTT. This gives the protein CASSLLTGEKLFF.

The sample holds a few counts of this clone. The J gene is TRBJ2-3, the V gene TRBV19, with TRBD2 as a possible D gene (6 bases). The CDR3 contains 17 residues. Per the germline V gene, CDR1 is LNHDA and CDR2 is SQIVND (reference sequence). V gave up 11 bases and J gave up 0 bases, with 24 bases separating them. As DNA, the CDR3 is TGTGCCTTTCTTAGCGGAATGGGTAGATCTAGCACAGATACGCAGTATTTT. Its protein product is CAFLSGMGRSSTDTQYF.

V is TRBV9 and J is TRBJ2-5; 10 nucleotides align to TRBD2. V shed 4 bases and J 5 bases; nucleotides not matched to a gene: 8. CDR3 length equals 15 residues. Per the germline V gene, CDR1 is SGDLS and CDR2 is YYNGEE. Here the CDR3 reads CASSSPSGGGETQYF. The DNA for the CDR3 is TGTGCCAGCAGCTCGCCTAGCGGGGGAGGGGAGACCCAGTACTTC.

The rearrangement joins TRBV7-3 to TRBJ2-1, with D maybe TRBD2 (6 bases). The CDR3 runs to 14 residues. Trimming removed 4 bases at V and 9 bases at J, with 16 bases between. The germline V gene has CDR1 SGHTA and CDR2 FQGTGA. CDR3: CASSSRLVQGEQFF. The CDR3 region has the DNA TGTGCCAGCAGCTCACGACTAGTTCAAGGTGAGCAGTTCTTC.

A few counts support this clone. The chain uses TRBV6-5 and TRBJ1-2, with D unresolved. This CDR3 has 15 residues. The V gene's germline CDR1 is MNHEY and CDR2 SVGAGI. Trimming took off 8 bases at V and 2 bases at J, with 18 bases between the two ends. This chain's CDR3 is CASGPRGRPNYGYTF. The DNA for the CDR3 is TGTGCCAGCGGGCCCAGAGGGCGTCCCAACTATGGCTACACCTTC.